This T cell receptor beta chain was recorded in a study of blood T cells in healthy people across ages. About the research overall: Template switching picked up about one barcoded beta molecule for each two T cells. Study-wide findings and caveats: More naive CD4+ cells and higher diversity were found in long-lived than in aged donors. Roughly linearly, TCR beta diversity per million T cells fell as age increased.

Turning to this clonotype: What it binds is not known.

The second PCR ran about 6 to 12 cycles with a sample-barcoded 5' primer and J-beta primers. MiXCR, run by TCRdb on the 5' RACE reads, gives a single entry per CDR3 protein. The sample has a few hundred thousand distinct CDR3 sequences, 25% to 30% seen once. Source material: blood. The receptor was derived from a woman between 65 and 79 years old in good health.

The CDR3 sequence: CASSLASAGGTLGLKTQYF. In nucleotides, the CDR3 is TGTGCCAGCAGCTTAGCTAGTGCGGGGGGGACGTTAGGGTTAAAGACCCAGTACTTC. The rearrangement uses TRBV7-2 and TRBJ2-5, with TRBD2 identical over 9 bases. The CDR3 totals 19 residues. The V segment lost 0 bases and the J segment 6 bases; nucleotides outside the gene matches: 17. Per the germline V gene, CDR1 is SGHTA and CDR2 is FQGNSA.